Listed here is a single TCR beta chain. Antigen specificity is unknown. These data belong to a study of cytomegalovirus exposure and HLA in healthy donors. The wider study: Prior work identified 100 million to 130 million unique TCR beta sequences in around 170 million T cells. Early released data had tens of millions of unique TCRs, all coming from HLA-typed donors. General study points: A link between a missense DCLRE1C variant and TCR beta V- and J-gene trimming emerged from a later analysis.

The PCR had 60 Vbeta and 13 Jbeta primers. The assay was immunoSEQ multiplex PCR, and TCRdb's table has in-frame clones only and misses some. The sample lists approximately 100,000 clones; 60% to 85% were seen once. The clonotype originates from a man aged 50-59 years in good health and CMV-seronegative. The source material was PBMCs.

This CDR3 is CASSVRDRRAPLHF. In DNA form, the CDR3 reads TGTGCCAGCAGTGTCCGGGACAGGAGGGCACCCCTCCACTTT. This chain connects TRBV27 to TRBJ1-6; 8 positions agree with TRBD1. V shed 5 bases and J 11 bases; nucleotides not matched to a gene: 8. This CDR3 region has 14 residues. CDR1 and CDR2 from the germline V gene are MNHEY and SMNVEV (reference sequence).